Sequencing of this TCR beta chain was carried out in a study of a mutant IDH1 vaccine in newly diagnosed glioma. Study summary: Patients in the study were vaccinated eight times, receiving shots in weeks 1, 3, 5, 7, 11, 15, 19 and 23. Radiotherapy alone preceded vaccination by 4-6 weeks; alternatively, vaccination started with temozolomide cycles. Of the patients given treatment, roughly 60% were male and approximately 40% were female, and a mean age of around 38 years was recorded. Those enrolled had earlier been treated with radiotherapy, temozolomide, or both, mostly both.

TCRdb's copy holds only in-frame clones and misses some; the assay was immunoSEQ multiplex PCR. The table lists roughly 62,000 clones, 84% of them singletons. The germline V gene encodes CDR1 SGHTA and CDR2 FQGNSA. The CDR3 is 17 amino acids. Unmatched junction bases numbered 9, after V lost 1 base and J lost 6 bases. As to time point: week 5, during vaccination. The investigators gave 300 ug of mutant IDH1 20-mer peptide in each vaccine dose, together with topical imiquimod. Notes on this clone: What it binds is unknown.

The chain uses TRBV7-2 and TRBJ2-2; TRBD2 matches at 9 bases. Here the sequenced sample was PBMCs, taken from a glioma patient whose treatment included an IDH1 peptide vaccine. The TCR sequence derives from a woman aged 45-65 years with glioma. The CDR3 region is CASSLVGASGVSGELFF. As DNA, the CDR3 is TGTGCCAGCAGCTTAGTTGGGGCTAGCGGGGTTTCCGGGGAGCTGTTTTTT.